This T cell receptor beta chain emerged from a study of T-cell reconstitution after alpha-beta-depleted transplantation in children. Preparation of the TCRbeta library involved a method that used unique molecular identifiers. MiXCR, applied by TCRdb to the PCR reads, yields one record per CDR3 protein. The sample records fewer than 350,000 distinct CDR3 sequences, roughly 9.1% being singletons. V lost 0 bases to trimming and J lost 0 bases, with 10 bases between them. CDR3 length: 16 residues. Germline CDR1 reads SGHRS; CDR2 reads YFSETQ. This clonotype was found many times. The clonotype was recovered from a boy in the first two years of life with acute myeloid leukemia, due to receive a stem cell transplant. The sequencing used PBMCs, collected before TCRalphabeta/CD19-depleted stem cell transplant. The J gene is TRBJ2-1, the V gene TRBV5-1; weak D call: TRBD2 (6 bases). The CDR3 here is CASSLERRDSYNEQFF. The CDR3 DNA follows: TGCGCCAGCAGCTTGGAACGGCGGGACTCCTACAATGAGCAGTTCTTC.